A selection of T cell receptor beta chains follows, all from one sample in a study of persistence of HIV-infected CD4 T cells. Their antigens are not known. Sequencing used immunoSEQ multiplex PCR; TCRdb keeps in-frame clones, though not all of them. Of more than 15,000 clones listed, 75% to 85% are singletons. Sequenced here: CD4+ T cells sorted from PBMCs after approximately 18-hour stimulation, sampled from a patient who received antiretroviral therapy. These receptors all stem from an adult man with HIV who was CMV-seropositive. Both conserved end residues are part of each CDR3. D genes are given only for firm matches. Clone size appears in some rows only: once, few, many, or a class for an expanded clone.

>NA|NA|TRBJ2-1|TRBV24-1
TGTGCCACCAGTGGGCCGGGGAGCTCCTACAATGAGCAGTTCTTC
CATSGPGSSYNEQFF
>NA|NA|TRBJ2-1|TRBV27
TGTGCCAGCAGTATCAACCGGGACTACAATGAGCAGTTCTTC
CASSINRDYNEQFF
>NA|NA|TRBJ2-3|TRBV27
TGTGCCAGCAGCCCCCGGAAGGGAACAGATACGCAGTATTTT
CASSPRKGTDTQYF
>NA|TRBD2|TRBJ2-3|TRBV6-5
TGTGCCATCGGGCGGAAGCGGGGGGACACAGATACGCAGTATTTT
CAIGRKRGDTDTQYF
>NA|NA|TRBJ2-1|TRBV6-5
TGTGCCAGCAGTCGACAGGCTATCTCCTACAATGAGCAGTTCTTC
CASSRQAISYNEQFF
>NA|NA|TRBJ1-5|TRBV2
TGTGCCAGCAGTCTGGACGGGAGTCAGCCCCAGCATTTT
CASSLDGSQPQHF
>NA|TRBD2|TRBJ2-2|TRBV3-1/TRBV3-2
TGTGCCAGCAGCCAAAAGACTAGCGGGATGAACACCGGGGAGCTGTTTTTT
CASSQKTSGMNTGELFF
>few|TRBD1|TRBJ2-7|TRBV14
TGTGCCAGCAGCGCCCGACAGGGGAAATCCTACGAGCAGTACTTC
CASSARQGKSYEQYF
>few|TRBD1|TRBJ1-3|TRBV30
TGTGCCTGGCAGGGGGCGGATGGAAACACCATATATTTT
CAWQGADGNTIYF
>few|TRBD1|TRBJ1-3|TRBV7-9
TGTGCCAGCAGCAACACACCCCGAGGGGGCCCAAGCTCTGGAAACACCATATATTTT
CASSNTPRGGPSSGNTIYF
>NA|NA|TRBJ1-5|TRBV27
TGTGCCAGCAGTTTATCAGCCGGGGATGGCAATCAGCCCCAGCATTTT
CASSLSAGDGNQPQHF
>NA|TRBD1|TRBJ1-1|TRBV6-5
TGTGCCAGCAGTACAGGGGACACGAAGGCTTTCTTT
CASSTGDTKAFF
>few|NA|TRBJ2-1|TRBV4-2
TGTGCCAGCAGCCAAGACGGTCAAGCGAAGCGGTTCTTC
CASSQDGQAKRFF
>NA|NA|TRBJ1-1|TRBV7-8
TGTGCCAGCAGCCGGAGGATGAACACTGAAGCTTTCTTT
CASSRRMNTEAFF
>NA|TRBD1|TRBJ1-2|TRBV18
TGTGCCAGCTCACCCACTCCTATAAACAGGGGGACCTACTATGGCTACACCTTC
CASSPTPINRGTYYGYTF
>few|NA|TRBJ1-4|TRBV4-1
TGCGCCAGCAGCCCGCCGGTAGGGGCAACTAATGAAAAACTGTTTTTT
CASSPPVGATNEKLFF
>NA|NA|TRBJ1-6|TRBV9
TGTGCCAGCAGCGGGGGAGAGCGTTCACCCCTCCACTTT
CASSGGERSPLHF
>NA|TRBD1|TRBJ1-1|TRBV19
TGTGCCAGTATCCCAACGAGGGACAGGGGCACTGAAGCTTTCTTT
CASIPTRDRGTEAFF
>NA|NA|TRBJ1-2|TRBV5-4
TGTGCCAGCAGCCTCACAGAAAACTATGGCTACACCTTC
CASSLTENYGYTF
>NA|NA|TRBJ1-6|TRBV10-3
TGTGCCATCAGTGGGACCCTTAATTCACCCCTCCACTTT
CAISGTLNSPLHF
>NA|TRBD1|TRBJ2-2|TRBV6-4
TGTGCCAGCAGTGAAAGAGGGACAGGCTCGACGAACACCGGGGAGCTGTTTTTT
CASSERGTGSTNTGELFF
>NA|NA|TRBJ2-3|TRBV7-6
TGTGCCAGCAGCTTATCGGACAGAACCACAGATACGCAGTATTTT
CASSLSDRTTDTQYF
>NA|TRBD1|TRBJ2-1|TRBV14
TGTGCCAGCAGCCGAATGGGACAGGGCTCCTACAATGAGCAGTTCTTC
CASSRMGQGSYNEQFF
>NA|TRBD1|TRBJ2-4|TRBV5-4
TGTGCCAGCAGCCCAGGGACAGGGGCTTTTCCCAAAAACATTCAGTACTTC
CASSPGTGAFPKNIQYF